The clone carrying this TCR beta chain was observed many times. What it binds is not known. This record belongs to a study of T-cell reconstitution after alpha-beta-depleted transplantation in children. The study's findings and limits: There were some patients whose high TCRbeta diversity at day 60 came from surviving recipient T cells and thymic progenitors.

Trimming shortened V by 9 bases and J by 0 bases, and 19 bases separated the two germline ends. The CDR3 contains 16 residues. Germline assignment: CDR1 ENHRY and CDR2 SYGVKD. Unique molecular identifiers tagged the TCRbeta library. MiXCR, run by TCRdb on the PCR reads, gives a single entry per CDR3 protein. The table includes about 980,000 distinct CDR3 sequences, about 29% detected once. This material consisted of PBMCs, mostly from graft donor cells, taken 360 days after TCRalphabeta/CD19-depleted stem cell transplant. The chain links TRBV10-3 to TRBJ2-3; D may be TRBD2 (5 bases). The clonotype comes from a boy under two years old who had a stem cell transplant for SCID, so the T cells may come from the graft donor. CDR3 protein: CAIGRVVGTSTDTQYF. The CDR3 DNA is TGTGCCATTGGGAGAGTAGTCGGAACTAGCACAGATACGCAGTATTTT.